The 25 T cell receptor beta chains reported below all come from one sample, sequenced in a study of blood T cells in healthy people across ages. PCR was performed a second time for about 6 to 12 cycles using a sample-barcoded 5' primer and a J-beta primer mix. Each CDR3 protein gets one entry after TCRdb re-called the 5' RACE reads with MiXCR. The sample has 600,000 or so distinct CDR3 sequences, under 55% seen once. The source material was blood. The receptor set was obtained from a man aged 80 or over in good health.

This clonotype occurred a few times. The chain recombines TRBV7-9 with TRBJ2-4, with D possibly being TRBD2 (7 bases). The length of the CDR3 is 18 residues. Germline values: CDR1 SEHNR, CDR2 FQNEAQ (reference sequence). V was pared by 8 bases and J by 0 bases, with 23 bases between. CDR3 residues: CASFSTEGGGLAKNIQYF. For the CDR3, the DNA is TGTGCCAGCTTCTCTACCGAGGGCGGGGGCTTAGCCAAAAACATTCAGTACTTC.

The V gene is TRBV6-2 or TRBV6-3, the J gene TRBJ1-1; a possible D gene is TRBD1 (6 bases). Germline CDR1 and CDR2: MNHEY and SVGEGT. V was clipped by 6 bases and J by 1 base, with 9 bases between them. The CDR3 contains 13 residues. CDR3 sequence reads: CASRDSQNTEAFF. In DNA, the CDR3 is TGTGCCAGCAGGGACAGCCAGAACACTGAAGCTTTCTTT.

This clonotype was found once. The CDR3 nucleotides read TGTGCCAGCAGCTTGGAACAGGGGGCGCGTGGTGAAGCTTTCTTT. Translated: CASSLEQGARGEAFF. The chain has TRBV5-6 and TRBJ1-1; TRBD1 aligns across 9 bases. The ends lost 0 bases at V and 7 bases at J; junction bases unmatched: 7. In germline, CDR1 is SGHDT, CDR2 YYEEEE. There are 15 residues in the CDR3.

J is TRBJ1-6 and V is TRBV7-2; D remains unclear. Between the trimmed V and J ends, which lost 2 bases and 10 bases, there was a span of 15 bases. The CDR3 is 15 residues long. Looked up from germline, CDR1 is SGHTA and CDR2 is FQGNSA. The CDR3 nucleotides read TGTGCCAGCAGCTTAAGGACTACACTAAGCTCACCCCTCCACTTT. As protein: CASSLRTTLSSPLHF. Full variable domain (outside the CDR3, taken from reference TRBV7-2 and TRBJ1-6): GAGVSQSPSNKVTEKGKDVELRCDPISGHTALYWYRQSLGQGLEFLIYFQGNSAPDKSGLPSDRFSAERTGGSVSTLTIQRTQQEDSAVYLCASSLRTTLSSPLHFGNGTRLTVT.

The sample holds a few counts of this clonotype. The chain recombines TRBV18 with TRBJ2-3, with 11 positions matching TRBD2. Per germline, CDR1 KGHSH and CDR2 LQKENI. After removal of 6 bases from V and 4 bases from J, the junction contained 6 bases not matched to a gene. The CDR3 has 15 residues. The DNA for the CDR3 is TGTGCCAGCTCCCCTCTAGCGGGAGGTCCAGATACGCAGTATTTT. Residues: CASSPLAGGPDTQYF.

This clonotype came up a few times. The chain links TRBV12-3 or TRBV12-4 to TRBJ2-5; D may be TRBD1 (6 bases). This CDR3 has 12 residues. Trimming took 6 bases from V and 5 from J, leaving 10 bases between them. The DNA for the CDR3 is TGTGCCAGCAGGTGGGACACGGAGACCCAGTACTTC. Encoded protein: CASRWDTETQYF.

This clonotype was observed a few times. This sequence joins TRBV6-6 and TRBJ1-6; D gene uncertain. Per the germline V gene, CDR1 is MNHNY and CDR2 is SVGAGI (reference sequence). Trimming took off 4 bases at V and 7 bases at J, with 17 bases between the two ends. The CDR3 extends over 16 amino acids. The DNA for the CDR3 is TGTGCCAGCAGTTTATCCCCCGGGTTGGGCAATTCACCCCTCCACTTT. Translated, it gives CASSLSPGLGNSPLHF.

This chain joins TRBV30 and TRBJ1-5; the match to TRBD1 covers 7 bases. Germline V gene lookup returns CDR1 GTSNPN and CDR2 SVGIG (reference sequence). V lost 4 bases, J lost 5 bases, and 5 bases stayed unmatched. The CDR3 consists of 13 residues. As DNA, the CDR3 is TGTGCCTGGACGGGGACAGAGGATCAGCCCCAGCATTTT. Protein sequence: CAWTGTEDQPQHF.

The chain recombines TRBV4-1 with TRBJ1-6; D uncertain. Germline CDR1 and CDR2: MGHRA and YSYEKL. The CDR3 sequence is 15 residues long. V was trimmed by 0 bases and J by 14 bases, leaving 17 bases between them. CDR3 sequence (DNA): TGCGCCAGCAGCCAAGACAGATTTGAGGCAACCACCCTCCACTTT. Translated: CASSQDRFEATTLHF.

CDR3 coding DNA: TGTGCCAGCAGTTACAGCGGAGGGCGGGGGGCCAGTCGGTGGCAGTATTTT. This sequence encodes CASSYSGGRGASRWQYF. The rearrangement joins TRBV6-2 or TRBV6-3 to TRBJ2-3; 8 nucleotides match TRBD2. Germline V gives CDR1 MNHEY, CDR2 SVGEGT. CDR3 length: 17 residues. Germline trimming cut 2 bases from V and 11 bases from J; bases unmatched to any gene: 18.

This clonotype showed up many times. The J gene is TRBJ2-5, the V gene TRBV6-5, with 9 positions matching TRBD1. Losses at the gene ends were 6 bases for V and 5 bases for J; bases not matched to a gene: 10. This CDR3 has 15 amino acids. In germline, CDR1 is MNHEY, CDR2 SVGAGI. The CDR3 nucleotides are TGTGCCAGCAGCCTTACAGGGGGCGGTTGGGAGACCCAGTACTTC. It codes for CASSLTGGGWETQYF.

This clonotype was observed a few times. The rearrangement joins TRBV20-1 to TRBJ1-2; 9 bases are a match to TRBD1. CDR1 and CDR2 from the germline V gene are DFQATT and SNEGSKA (reference sequence). V gave up 2 bases and J gave up 11 bases; unmatched junction bases: 9. The length of the CDR3 is 13 residues. The CDR3 sequence is CSARPRDRAGYTF. CDR3 bases: TGCAGTGCTAGACCAAGGGACAGGGCTGGTTACACCTTC.

This clonotype was seen repeatedly, ten times or more. The rearrangement links TRBV6-5 to TRBJ2-1; D possibly corresponds to TRBD1 (5 bases). The length of the CDR3 is 14 residues. V was shortened by 2 bases and J by 0 bases, with 5 bases between the two germline ends. Looked up from germline, CDR1 is MNHEY and CDR2 is SVGAGI. CDR3 nucleotide sequence: TGTGCCAGCAGTTACAGGGGCTCCTACAATGAGCAGTTCTTC. This gives the protein CASSYRGSYNEQFF.

V usage is TRBV10-2 and J usage is TRBJ2-1; 8 nucleotides match TRBD2. Germline CDR1 and CDR2: WSHSY and SAAADI. Losses at the gene ends were 4 bases for V and 4 bases for J; bases not matched to a gene: 12. This CDR3 is 17 amino acids long. In nucleotides, the CDR3 is TGCGCCAGCAGTGTAGTTAGCGGGGATAGCTCGTACAATGAGCAGTTCTTC. Its translation is CASSVVSGDSSYNEQFF.

The CDR3 DNA is TGTGCCAGCAGCTTAGCGGTCTATAGCAATCAGCCCCAGCATTTT. Translation: CASSLAVYSNQPQHF. The chain combines TRBV7-2 with TRBJ1-5, with unresolved D. Between the trimmed V and J ends, which lost 0 bases and 0 bases, there was a span of 6 bases. CDR3 size: 15 residues. Germline V gene sequence: CDR1 SGHTA, CDR2 FQGNSA.

This clonotype has only a few counts. CDR3 residues: CSAPPPVRSYGYTF. The CDR3 DNA follows: TGCAGTGCTCCCCCCCCGGTCAGGTCCTATGGCTACACCTTC. The chain carries TRBV20-1 and TRBJ1-2; the D is unclear. Per the germline V gene, CDR1 is DFQATT and CDR2 is SNEGSKA (reference sequence). There are 14 residues in the CDR3. Trimming took 5 bases from V and 4 from J, leaving 17 bases between them.

The chain carries TRBV10-3 and TRBJ2-3; TRBD1 agrees at 8 bases. Germline loops: CDR1 ENHRY, CDR2 SYGVKD. The junction had 7 bases not matched to a gene; V was cut back by 4 bases and J by 4 bases. This CDR3 is built from 15 residues. CDR3 sequence reads: CAISAAGGAADTQYF. The CDR3 nucleotides are TGTGCCATCAGTGCGGCAGGGGGCGCCGCAGATACGCAGTATTTT.

This clonotype was recorded only once. V gene TRBV11-1 combines with J gene TRBJ2-4; D tentatively fits TRBD1 or TRBD2 (5 bases each). Trimming pared 0 bases from V and 10 bases from J, leaving 19 bases between. Germline V gene sequence: CDR1 SGHAT, CDR2 FQDESV (reference sequence). This CDR3 is 16 amino acids long. CDR3 region: CASSLARGLQGRIQYF. In DNA, the CDR3 is TGTGCCAGCAGCTTAGCCCGGGGCCTACAAGGAAGGATTCAGTACTTC.

The chain combines TRBV7-9 with TRBJ2-5, with D possibly TRBD1 on 5 matching bases. The germline V and J ends were trimmed by 2 bases and 5 bases, with 12 bases remaining between them. The CDR3 covers 14 residues. Germline values: CDR1 SEHNR, CDR2 FQNEAQ (reference sequence). CDR3 residues: CASSLSWTLETQYF. The CDR3 DNA reads TGTGCCAGCAGCTTATCGTGGACATTGGAGACCCAGTACTTC.

This chain connects TRBV3-1 to TRBJ2-5; perhaps TRBD1 as D (6 bases). The end of the DNA is better explained by TRBJ2-7, so the J call may be wrong. There are 14 residues in the CDR3. Germline CDR1 is LGHDT and CDR2 is YNNKEL (reference sequence). CDR3 amino acids: CASSSRGSLGEQYF. As DNA, the CDR3 is TGTGCCAGCAGCAGCAGGGGTTCTCTTGGCGAGCAGTACTTC.

There are a few counts of this clonotype. The chain has TRBV9 and TRBJ2-5; D is uncertain. V lost 0 bases to trimming and J lost 2 bases, with 8 bases between them. The CDR3 runs to 14 residues. The germline CDR1 and CDR2 sequences are SGDLS and YYNGEE. In DNA, the CDR3 is TGTGCCAGCAGCGTAGCTTTGATGCAAGAGACCCAGTACTTC. Its protein is CASSVALMQETQYF. Full variable domain (rest looked up from reference TRBV9 and TRBJ2-5): DSGVTQTPKHLITATGQRVTLRCSPRSGDLSVYWYQQSLDQGLQFLIQYYNGEERAKGNILERFSAQQFPDLHSELNLSSLELGDSALYFCASSVALMQETQYFGPGTRLLVL.

This clonotype was seen a few times. The junction does not match germline at one end; this may be a read error. The chain recombines TRBV2 with TRBJ2-3, with D unresolved. This CDR3 comprises 15 residues. Germline V gives CDR1 SNHLY, CDR2 FYNNEI. The CDR3 DNA is TGTGCCAGCAGTGTCCTTCCGAAAAGGGCAGATACGCTGTATTTT. This translates into CASSVLPKRADTLYF.

This chain joins TRBV25-1 and TRBJ2-7, with D possibly TRBD1 on 6 matching bases. Trimming took off 0 bases at V and 0 bases at J, with 9 bases between the two ends. Looked up from germline, CDR1 is MGHDK and CDR2 is SYGVNS. CDR3 length equals 15 residues. CDR3 DNA sequence: TGTGCCAGCAGTGAATATGGCAGGGGCTCCTACGAGCAGTACTTC. Translation gives CASSEYGRGSYEQYF.

The table lists this clonotype with a count of one. The chain recombines TRBV29-1 with TRBJ2-7; D gene ambiguous. With 1 base removed from V and 6 bases from J, the gap between germline ends came to 10 bases. The germline V gene has CDR1 SQVTM and CDR2 ANQGSEA. The CDR3 loop spans 12 amino acids. CDR3 nucleotide sequence: TGCAGCGTTGAAGGCAGACGCTGCGAGCAGTACTTC. It codes for CSVEGRRCEQYF.

This clonotype showed up just a few times. This chain connects TRBV29-1 to TRBJ2-3; the match to TRBD1 covers 11 bases. V was clipped by 8 bases and J by 5 bases; unmatched bases: 12. The CDR3 length is 15 residues. Per the germline V gene, CDR1 is SQVTM and CDR2 is ANQGSEA. The CDR3 protein is CSWSRTGGRIDTQYF. CDR3 coding DNA: TGCAGCTGGAGCCGGACAGGGGGCAGGATAGATACGCAGTATTTT.